These 2 T cell receptor beta chains originate from one sample sequenced in a study of technical replicates of blood from several donors. The assay was immunoSEQ multiplex PCR, and TCRdb's table has in-frame clones only and misses some. Of over 85,000 clones in the sample, 94% are singletons; the top ten hold 0.25%. Sequences were obtained from T cells isolated from PBMCs. The receptor source for this set is a human donor in good health.

The rearrangement links TRBV6-5 to TRBJ2-3; TRBD2 aligns across 9 bases. Germline CDR1 MNHEY, CDR2 SVGAGI. The V and J ends lost 2 bases and 5 bases, in that order; junction bases with no gene match: 2. The CDR3 is made up of 14 amino acids. The CDR3 coding sequence is TGTGCCAGCAGTTACGCGGGAGGGGGAGATACGCAGTATTTT. The encoded protein is CASSYAGGGDTQYF.

V gene TRBV9 combines with J gene TRBJ2-3; tentative D call: TRBD2 (5 bases). The CDR3 totals 15 residues. The V and J ends lost 1 base and 2 bases respectively, with 11 bases between them. Looked up from germline, CDR1 is SGDLS and CDR2 is YYNGEE. The CDR3 sequence: CASSVLADSTDTQYF. In nucleotides, the CDR3 is TGTGCCAGCAGCGTACTGGCGGACTCCACAGATACGCAGTATTTT.